This passage covers 32 T cell receptor beta chains from one sample sequenced in a study of beta chain features in type 1 diabetes (dated by TCRdb to 2016 to 2018). Libraries came from the immunoSEQ multiplex PCR assay. The High Capacity cDNA Reverse Transcription Kit was used to reverse transcribe all of the isolated RNA, meaning that expressed TCRB transcripts were what got sequenced. TCRdb mirrors the immuneACCESS table, restricted to in-frame sequences. Some clones are absent from its copies; in checked studies, under half trace to an unresolved V gene, and the reason for the others is unknown. Counted in this sample were under 950,000 clones; 15% to 20% of them appeared once. 0.023% of the sample goes to the ten largest clones. The sample was naive CD4+ T cells from blood. The cell subset or site label, as the study defines it: true naive CD4+ T cells. All receptors come from a woman under 30 in good health.

This chain joins TRBV7-2 and TRBJ2-1, with D perhaps TRBD1 (6 bases). Per the germline V gene, CDR1 is SGHTA and CDR2 is FQGNSA. The V and J ends lost 4 bases and 10 bases respectively, with 17 bases between them. The CDR3 totals 14 residues. The CDR3 region has the DNA TGTGCCAGCAGCTCGGGACCAGGGGTCGTGGAGCAGTTCTTC. Residues: CASSSGPGVVEQFF.

This clone has just a few counts. This same CDR3 is encoded by further DNA sequences in the sample. This chain uses TRBV4-2 with TRBJ2-7; TRBD1 agrees at 8 bases. Germline CDR1 reads LGHNA; CDR2 reads YNFKEQ. The CDR3 covers 16 residues. V lost 0 bases and J lost 7; bases outside the gene matches: 11. The CDR3 region has the DNA TGTGCCAGCAGCCAAGAAGGGCTACAGGGGGTAGGGGAGCAGTACTTC. Translated: CASSQEGLQGVGEQYF.

This clone was detected once. V and J are TRBV19 and TRBJ2-7, with 9 nucleotides matching TRBD1. CDR1 is LNHDA, CDR2 SQIVND, per germline (reference sequence). The CDR3 runs to 15 residues. Germline trimming cut 4 bases from V and 3 bases from J; bases unmatched to any gene: 7. The CDR3 protein is CASSTTGGASYEQYF. In DNA form, the CDR3 reads TGTGCCAGTAGTACAACAGGGGGCGCTAGCTACGAGCAGTACTTC.

This clone was seen more than once but under ten times. The chain is built from TRBV6-1 and TRBJ2-2, with D possibly TRBD2 on 5 matching bases. V was shortened by 9 bases and J by 4 bases, with 12 bases between the two germline ends. The CDR3 has 13 residues. The germline gives CDR1 MNHNS, CDR2 SASEGT. The CDR3 sequence: CASSGLSTGELFF. CDR3 DNA: TGTGCCAGTTCGGGGTTGAGCACCGGGGAGCTGTTTTTT.

V gene TRBV7-8 combines with J gene TRBJ2-1; no definite D call. V was cut by 5 bases and J by 9 bases, with 26 bases left in between. Germline lookup yields CDR1 SGHVS and CDR2 FQNEAQ. The CDR3 totals 17 residues. In nucleotides, the CDR3 is TGTGCCAGCAGCAAAACCGGCTCCAGCCGCATCGGTGGTGAGCAGTTCTTC. This gives the protein CASSKTGSSRIGGEQFF.

In regard to this clone: The junction differs from germline at one of its ends, possibly a read error. V is TRBV18 and J is TRBJ1-4, with D hard to call. In germline, CDR1 is KGHSH, CDR2 LQKENI. The CDR3 loop spans 13 amino acids. The chain's CDR3 is CASSPQEEEKLFF. CDR3 bases: TGTGCCAGCTCCCCACAAGAAGAGGAAAAACTGTTTTTT.

The CDR3 sequence: CASSFRRTAGWTMNYGYTF. The DNA for the CDR3 is TGTGCCAGCAGCTTCCGGCGAACAGCAGGGTGGACTATGAACTATGGCTACACCTTC. This rearrangement joins TRBV5-4 to TRBJ1-2; a weak D match, TRBD1 (5 bases). Germline-derived CDR1 and CDR2 are SGHNT and YYREEE (reference sequence). V shed 2 bases and J shed 2 bases, with 25 bases lying between them. The CDR3 extends over 19 amino acids.

This chain connects TRBV4-3 to TRBJ2-4, with D perhaps being TRBD1 or TRBD2 (5 bases each). V was pared by 4 bases and J by 8 bases, with 21 bases between. The CDR3 is 16 amino acids. CDR1 and CDR2 from the germline V gene are LGHNA and YSLEER. The CDR3 spells CASSRRQSRAVDIQYF. The CDR3 DNA reads TGCGCCAGCAGCCGTCGACAGTCGAGGGCGGTTGACATTCAGTACTTC.

V and J are TRBV7-2 and TRBJ1-2; 7 nucleotides agree with TRBD1. Germline V CDR1 and CDR2: SGHTA, FQGNSA. V trimming: 6 bases; J trimming: 2 bases; junction bases outside the gene matches: 9. The CDR3 spans 15 residues. Here the CDR3 DNA reads TGTGCCAGCAGTTCCGTTCGGGACAGAAACTATGGCTACACCTTC. Its translation: CASSSVRDRNYGYTF.

The sample holds a few counts of this clone. V and J are TRBV19 and TRBJ1-5; D is ambiguous. The CDR3 consists of 13 residues. The germline V and J ends were trimmed by 2 bases and 7 bases, with 9 bases remaining between them. Germline V CDR1 and CDR2: LNHDA, SQIVND (reference sequence). The CDR3 reads CASSIKIRQPQHF. The DNA of the CDR3 is TGTGCCAGTAGTATAAAGATTCGACAGCCCCAGCATTTT.

The chain links TRBV4-2 to TRBJ2-1; D possibly corresponds to TRBD2 (5 bases). V dropped 0 bases and J dropped 8 bases, with 11 bases sitting between them. Germline V gene data show CDR1 as LGHNA and CDR2 as YNFKEQ. The CDR3 runs 14 residues. CDR3 sequence: CASSQEAGGDEQFF. The CDR3 DNA reads as TGTGCCAGCAGCCAAGAGGCGGGTGGCGATGAGCAGTTCTTC.

This clone has more than one count but fewer than ten. This chain links TRBV5-1 with TRBJ2-7; D possibly corresponds to TRBD2 (5 bases). Germline lookup yields CDR1 SGHRS and CDR2 YFSETQ. V dropped 4 bases and J dropped 2 bases, with 16 bases sitting between them. The CDR3 spans 15 residues. The CDR3 sequence is CASSPGTSFPYEQYF. The CDR3 DNA sequence: TGCGCCAGCAGCCCGGGAACTAGTTTCCCCTACGAGCAGTACTTC. Variable domain in full (rest from reference TRBV5-1 and TRBJ2-7): KAGVTQTPRYLIKTRGQQVTLSCSPISGHRSVSWYQQTPGQGLQFLFEYFSETQRNKGNFPGRFSGRQFSNSRSEMNVSTLELGDSALYLCASSPGTSFPYEQYFGPGTRLTVT.

The chain employs TRBV11-2 and TRBJ2-3; either TRBD1 or TRBD2 may fit D (5 bases each). Germline CDR1 reads SGHAT; CDR2 reads FQNNGV. V shed 4 bases and J shed 4 bases, with 24 bases lying between them. The CDR3 has 18 amino acids. Here the CDR3 reads CASSSRPGPPARADTQYF. The CDR3 DNA is TGTGCCAGCAGCTCAAGGCCGGGACCCCCTGCGAGGGCAGATACGCAGTATTTT.

The V gene is TRBV15, the J gene TRBJ2-6; unclear D gene. Germline loops: CDR1 LNHNV, CDR2 YYDKDF (reference sequence). This CDR3 is built from 16 residues. The V and J ends lost 0 bases and 0 bases respectively, with 6 bases between them. The CDR3 bases are TGTGCCACCAGCAGAGACTGGAGCTCTGGGGCCAACGTCCTGACTTTC. Protein sequence: CATSRDWSSGANVLTF.

This clone showed up just a few times. The chain links TRBV25-1 to TRBJ1-4; 8 bases fit TRBD1. The germline CDR1 and CDR2 sequences are MGHDK and SYGVNS. This CDR3 spans 14 amino acids. V shed 5 bases, J shed 6 bases, and the junction held 5 bases outside the gene matches. Written as DNA, the CDR3 is TGTGCCAGCAGTAAGACAGGGGTTCATGAAAAACTGTTTTTT. Its translation: CASSKTGVHEKLFF.

This clone was counted a few times. The chain is built from TRBV18 and TRBJ2-7; tentatively, D is TRBD1 (5 bases). Germline values: CDR1 KGHSH, CDR2 LQKENI. The CDR3 runs 14 residues. Deletions cut 4 bases from V and 3 bases from J, with 13 bases between. CDR3 residues: CASSRAAGLYEQYF. The CDR3 DNA reads TGTGCCAGCTCACGCGCTGCAGGGCTCTACGAGCAGTACTTC.

V gene TRBV9 combines with J gene TRBJ2-6; TRBD1 agrees at 9 bases. Losses at the gene ends were 3 bases for V and 4 bases for J; bases not matched to a gene: 8. This CDR3 is 17 amino acids long. Germline V lookup: CDR1 SGDLS, CDR2 YYNGEE. The DNA of the CDR3 is TGTGCCAGCAGCGGGATACAGGGGGCCGGCGGGGCCAACGTCCTGACTTTC. It translates to CASSGIQGAGGANVLTF.

The chain has TRBV7-2 and TRBJ1-2, with a possible D match to TRBD1 (6 bases). Deletions cut 1 base from V and 5 bases from J, with 8 bases between. CDR1 is SGHTA and CDR2 is FQGNSA in the germline V gene. The CDR3 is 13 residues long. CDR3 residues: CASSLEGGYGYTF. The CDR3, as DNA: TGTGCCAGCAGCTTAGAAGGGGGATATGGCTACACCTTC.

The table lists this clone with a few counts. The chain recombines TRBV15 with TRBJ2-5; 15 nucleotides line up with TRBD2. Trimming removed 0 bases from V and 6 bases from J; junction bases left unmatched: 5. In germline, CDR1 is LNHNV, CDR2 YYDKDF (reference sequence). This CDR3 has 17 amino acids. CDR3 sequence reads: CATSRDPGLAGGKTQYF. The CDR3 DNA is TGTGCCACCAGCAGAGACCCCGGACTAGCGGGAGGGAAGACCCAGTACTTC.

The chain couples TRBV19 to TRBJ2-2; TRBD1 matches 8 bases. This CDR3 region has 16 residues. With 3 bases clipped from V and 1 base from J, the junction kept 4 bases outside the gene matches. Germline V gene sequence: CDR1 LNHDA, CDR2 SQIVND (reference sequence). CDR3 DNA sequence: TGTGCCAGTAGTATGGCAGGACAGGGGAACACCGGGGAGCTGTTTTTT. This gives the protein CASSMAGQGNTGELFF.

This chain uses TRBV11-1 with TRBJ2-1, with 11 bases lining up with TRBD2. Germline assignment: CDR1 SGHAT and CDR2 FQDESV (reference sequence). V lost 5 bases, J lost 8 bases, and 14 bases stayed unmatched. The CDR3 totals 17 residues. CDR3 residues: CASSRSHVSGRADEQFF. CDR3 coding DNA: TGTGCCAGCAGCCGATCCCATGTTAGCGGGAGGGCCGATGAGCAGTTCTTC.

This clone was seen only a few times. The chain recombines TRBV28 with TRBJ1-4; possible D gene TRBD1, 5 bases. V was cut by 4 bases and J by 6 bases, with 12 bases left in between. The CDR3 extends over 14 amino acids. The germline CDR1 and CDR2 sequences are MDHEN and SYDVKM. CDR3 protein: CASSSQGRDEKLFF. CDR3 in DNA: TGTGCCAGCAGTTCGCAGGGAAGGGATGAAAAACTGTTTTTT.

This clone showed up just a few times. This chain connects TRBV27 to TRBJ2-2; D may correspond to TRBD1 or TRBD2 (5 bases each). The V and J ends lost 1 base and 5 bases respectively, with 14 bases between them. This CDR3 is 16 amino acids long. Germline CDR1 MNHEY, CDR2 SMNVEV (reference sequence). The CDR3 here is CASSLWYSGGTGELFF. The CDR3 DNA follows: TGTGCCAGCAGTTTATGGTACTCTGGGGGAACCGGGGAGCTGTTTTTT.

CDR3 amino acids: CASSPGVGETQYF. The CDR3 DNA sequence: TGTGCCAGTAGCCCCGGGGTCGGGGAGACCCAGTACTTC. The chain couples TRBV27 to TRBJ2-5, with D possibly being TRBD2 (5 bases). Trimming took 9 bases from V and 5 from J, leaving 16 bases between them. Germline CDR1 MNHEY, CDR2 SMNVEV (reference sequence). There are 13 residues in the CDR3.

This clone turned up a few times. This chain connects TRBV7-2 to TRBJ2-3; perhaps TRBD1 as D (5 bases). This CDR3 comprises 14 residues. Germline CDR1 is SGHTA and CDR2 is FQGNSA. V was shortened by 6 bases and J by 0 bases, with 10 bases between the two germline ends. This CDR3 is CASRDRTSTDTQYF. CDR3 nucleotide sequence: TGTGCCAGCAGAGACAGAACTAGCACAGATACGCAGTATTTT.

This clone was observed a few times. The chain couples TRBV9 to TRBJ1-3, with D perhaps TRBD1 (5 bases). This CDR3 comprises 13 residues. Germline V gives CDR1 SGDLS, CDR2 YYNGEE. Trimming took 6 bases from V and 4 from J, leaving 11 bases between them. The DNA for the CDR3 is TGTGCCAGCAAGGGGCCTCCGGGAAACACCATATATTTT. It specifies CASKGPPGNTIYF.

V gene TRBV6-1 combines with J gene TRBJ2-1; D remains ambiguous. There are 14 residues in the CDR3. V dropped 2 bases and J dropped 6 bases, with 11 bases sitting between them. Per germline, CDR1 MNHNS and CDR2 SASEGT. The CDR3: CASSELGRSNEQFF. DNA of the CDR3: TGTGCCAGCAGTGAACTCGGCAGAAGCAATGAGCAGTTCTTC.

V is TRBV19 and J is TRBJ2-7; D gene ambiguous. The CDR3 loop spans 13 amino acids. V was shortened by 3 bases and J by 3 bases, with 9 bases between the two germline ends. The V gene's germline CDR1 is LNHDA and CDR2 SQIVND (reference sequence). The CDR3 protein is CASSISRYYEQYF. CDR3 nucleotides: TGTGCCAGTAGTATCAGCCGGTACTACGAGCAGTACTTC.

This clone has only a few counts. V usage is TRBV29-1 and J usage is TRBJ2-5; D might be TRBD2 (5 bases). Germline CDR1 is SQVTM and CDR2 is ANQGSEA. The CDR3 extends over 14 amino acids. Between the trimmed V and J ends, which lost 2 bases and 2 bases, there was a span of 12 bases. The CDR3 here is CSVERGLLQETQYF. CDR3 sequence (DNA): TGCAGCGTTGAACGGGGTTTGCTACAAGAGACCCAGTACTTC.

This sequence joins TRBV25-1 and TRBJ1-2; D might be TRBD1 (5 bases). V was shortened by 5 bases and J by 4 bases, with 11 bases between the two germline ends. The CDR3 extends over 13 amino acids. In germline, CDR1 is MGHDK, CDR2 SYGVNS. The CDR3 spells CASSPGQGYGYTF. In DNA, the CDR3 is TGTGCCAGCAGTCCCGGGCAGGGCTATGGCTACACCTTC.

The chain links TRBV6-6 to TRBJ2-5; no clear D. From germline, CDR1 is MNHNY and CDR2 SVGAGI (reference sequence). V lost 6 bases to trimming and J lost 5 bases, with 19 bases between them. This CDR3 contains 15 residues. For the CDR3, the DNA is TGTGCCAGCAGGGAACTGACCCATCGTTGGGAGACCCAGTACTTC. This encodes CASRELTHRWETQYF.

This clone was counted a few times. The chain carries TRBV5-1 and TRBJ2-1, with TRBD1 matching over 9 bases. Germline V gene sequence: CDR1 SGHRS, CDR2 YFSETQ. The CDR3 has 16 residues. Losses at the gene ends were 3 bases for V and 4 bases for J; bases not matched to a gene: 8. Written as DNA, the CDR3 is TGCGCCAGCAGCTCCCAACAGGGGGCTGGATACAATGAGCAGTTCTTC. Translation: CASSSQQGAGYNEQFF.